The clone carrying this T cell receptor (beta chain) was counted at least ten times. Its antigen is unidentified. From less than 13 ml of fresh peripheral blood, PBMCs were isolated. The sample originates from a study of T cells in Graves' hyperthyroidism and ophthalmopathy. Study conclusions and caveats: In validation, the model predicted ophthalmopathy. These predictions came a median about 6.2 months before onset. Blood also held most thyroid clonotypes expanded beyond 0.001.

Amplified regions were TCR beta CDR3 sequences from RNA transcripts. Using the HTBI primer set, a first-round RT-PCR was run on the TCR CDR3. TCRdb re-called the multiplex PCR reads with MiXCR, one entry per CDR3 protein. Of about 640,000 distinct CDR3 sequences in the sample, about 14% were seen once. The sample was blood. The TCR sequence derives from a woman aged 50 to 65 with Graves' ophthalmopathy.

CDR3 loop: CASGTTGTTWYNEQFF. CDR3 DNA sequence: TGTGCTAGTGGAACCACCGGGACCACCTGGTACAATGAGCAGTTCTTC. The chain has TRBV12-5 and TRBJ2-1; D possibly matches TRBD1 or TRBD2 (5 bases each). Germline V gene lookup returns CDR1 LGHNT and CDR2 FRNRAP. The CDR3 covers 16 residues. V lost 6 bases and J 4 bases, leaving 19 bases between the germline ends. Using reference TRBV12-5 and TRBJ2-1 for the parts outside the CDR3, the full variable domain is DARVTQTPRHKVTEMGQEVTMRCQPILGHNTVFWYRQTMMQGLELLAYFRNRAPLDDSGMPKDRFSAEMPDATLATLKIQPSEPRDSAVYFCASGTTGTTWYNEQFFGPGTRLTVL.